This T cell receptor (beta chain) originates from a study of molecular identifiers for immune sequencing clone quantification. Study-wide context: Five portions were made in replicates from RNA of roughly 20,000 or 100,000 naive CD8 cells, and four underwent sequencing.

This clonotype was counted between two and nine times. Preparation of the bulk TCR libraries relied on previously described methods and listed TCR primers. TCRdb reprocessed the PCR reads via MiXCR and lists one record per CDR3 protein. The profile shows a few hundred thousand distinct CDR3 sequences, roughly a quarter of them singletons. Sequencing was done on a sample of naive CD8+ T cells from blood, with Jurkat cell RNA spiked in. Subset indicated: FACS-sorted CD8+CD4-CCR7+CD45RA+ naive T cells. This receptor was taken from a human donor in good health. Some libraries in this study had Jurkat cell RNA spiked in.

This CDR3 is CASSTTGDLLDGFF. The CDR3 coding sequence is TGTGCCAGCAGTACGACAGGGGACCTCCTGGATGGTTTCTTT. This rearrangement joins TRBV6-2 or TRBV6-3 to TRBJ1-1; 8 nucleotides match TRBD1. Trimming cost V 5 bases and J 13 bases; bases outside gene matches: 15. The CDR3 covers 14 residues. Germline CDR1 reads MNHEY; CDR2 reads SVGEGT.